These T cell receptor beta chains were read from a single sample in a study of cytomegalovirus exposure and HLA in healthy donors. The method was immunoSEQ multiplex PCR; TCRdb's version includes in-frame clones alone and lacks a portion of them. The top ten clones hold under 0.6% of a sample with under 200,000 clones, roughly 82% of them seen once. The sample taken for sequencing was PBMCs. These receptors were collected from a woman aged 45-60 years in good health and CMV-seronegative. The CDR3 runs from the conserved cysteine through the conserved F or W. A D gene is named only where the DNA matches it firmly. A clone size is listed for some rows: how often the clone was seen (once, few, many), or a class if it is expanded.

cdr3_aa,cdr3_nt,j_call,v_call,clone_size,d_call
CAWSVQGSGNTIYF,TGTGCCTGGAGTGTACAGGGCTCTGGAAACACCATATATTTT,TRBJ1-3,TRBV30,.,.
CASSQGQAISEAFF,TGCGCCAGCAGCCAAGGACAGGCGATCTCTGAAGCTTTCTTT,TRBJ1-1,TRBV4-1,once,.
CASSNSNTGELFF,TGTGCCAGCAGCAATAGCAACACCGGGGAGCTGTTTTTT,TRBJ2-2,TRBV28,.,.
CASSKTGTDGTGELFF,TGTGCCAGTAGCAAAACCGGGACAGATGGCACCGGGGAGCTGTTTTTT,TRBJ2-2,TRBV19,.,TRBD1
CASSYPGTRETQYF,TGTGCCAGCAGTTACCCGGGGACAAGGGAGACCCAGTACTTC,TRBJ2-5,TRBV6-6,few,.
CASSAQGADTQYF,TGTGCCAGCAGTGCGCAGGGGGCAGATACGCAGTATTTT,TRBJ2-3,TRBV6-1,.,TRBD1
CASRTVRAGGEKLFF,TGTGCCAGTAGAACGGTCAGAGCCGGAGGGGAAAAACTGTTTTTT,TRBJ1-4,TRBV19,.,.
CASSFGTGGYGELFF,TGTGCCAGCAGTTTTGGGACAGGTGGTTACGGGGAGCTGTTTTTT,TRBJ2-2,TRBV27,.,TRBD1
CATAPTRHLNTEAFF,TGTGCCACCGCGCCTACGAGACACCTGAACACTGAAGCTTTCTTT,TRBJ1-1,TRBV6-6,once,.
CASSTREGLRYFF,TGTGCCAGCAGCACTCGGGAGGGACTCCGTTACTTCTTC,TRBJ2-1,TRBV11-2,.,TRBD2
CASSPQRSAGLSSGANVLTF,TGCGCCAGCAGTCCCCAGCGGAGTGCAGGCTTGTCCTCTGGGGCCAACGTCCTGACTTTC,TRBJ2-6,TRBV10-2,once,.
CASSPGVAGYNEQFF,TGTGCCAGCAGTCCAGGTGTGGCAGGGTACAATGAGCAGTTCTTC,TRBJ2-1,TRBV7-9,.,.
CASTGRWGGSPTDTQYF,TGTGCCAGTACCGGAAGGTGGGGGGGCTCCCCCACAGATACGCAGTATTTT,TRBJ2-3,TRBV19,.,.
CASSLGRGSYEQYF,TGTGCCAGCAGCTTAGGGCGGGGGTCGTACGAGCAGTACTTC,TRBJ2-7,TRBV7-2,.,TRBD2
CAWSDRGLGYTF,TGTGCCTGGAGTGACAGGGGGCTTGGCTACACCTTC,TRBJ1-2,TRBV30,.,TRBD1
CASSLEGTGAEAFF,TGTGCCAGCAGCTTAGAGGGAACAGGTGCTGAAGCTTTCTTT,TRBJ1-1,TRBV11-2,.,.
CASSYSGGGGETQYF,TGTGCCAGCAGCTATAGCGGGGGAGGAGGGGAGACCCAGTACTTC,TRBJ2-5,TRBV7-9,.,TRBD2
CASSYGTSGGAYEQFF,TGTGCCAGCAGTTACGGGACTAGCGGGGGGGCCTATGAGCAGTTCTTC,TRBJ2-1,TRBV28,.,TRBD2
CASSQAPGTVEQYF,TGTGCCAGCAGCCAAGCTCCCGGGACAGTCGAGCAGTACTTC,TRBJ2-7,TRBV5-6,.,TRBD1
CASSQDQVTNEQYF,TGCGCCAGCAGCCAAGATCAGGTTACCAACGAGCAGTACTTC,TRBJ2-7,TRBV4-1,once,.
CASSWGRDGNEKLFF,TGTGCCAGCAGCTGGGGCAGGGATGGTAATGAAAAACTGTTTTTT,TRBJ1-4,TRBV5-4,.,.
CASKTGDRVLWETQYF,TGTGCCAGCAAAACCGGGGACAGGGTTTTATGGGAGACCCAGTACTTC,TRBJ2-5,TRBV28,.,TRBD1
CASSILDTQYF,TGTGCCAGCAGCATTTTAGATACGCAGTATTTT,TRBJ2-3,TRBV27,.,.
CASSLVAGGGYTF,TGTGCCAGCAGCTTGGTGGCAGGGGGCGGCTACACCTTC,TRBJ1-2,TRBV5-4,.,TRBD1
CAISERSGGPATGELFF,TGTGCCATCAGTGAGAGAAGCGGGGGGCCCGCCACCGGGGAGCTGTTTTTT,TRBJ2-2,TRBV10-3,.,TRBD2
CASSPGAGLQDTQYF,TGCGCCAGCAGCCCGGGCGCAGGGCTTCAAGATACGCAGTATTTT,TRBJ2-3,TRBV4-1,.,.
CASSRGGSPNYGYTF,TGTGCCAGCTCTCGGGGAGGCTCACCTAACTATGGCTACACCTTC,TRBJ1-2,TRBV18,.,.
CASNVAGASYNEQFF,TGTGCCAGCAACGTAGCAGGGGCGTCCTACAATGAGCAGTTCTTC,TRBJ2-1,TRBV9,.,.
CASSQQGNTEAFF,TGTGCCAGCAGCCAACAGGGCAACACTGAAGCTTTCTTT,TRBJ1-1,TRBV7-2,.,.
CASSSRLAENEQFF,TGTGCCAGCTCATCAAGACTAGCGGAGAATGAGCAGTTCTTC,TRBJ2-1,TRBV18,once,TRBD2
CASKLDRGLRDTQYF,TGTGCCAGCAAACTGGACAGGGGGCTTAGAGATACGCAGTATTTT,TRBJ2-3,TRBV2,.,TRBD1
CASSSRTGVTTDTQYF,TGTGCCAGCAGTTCCCGGACAGGGGTGACCACAGATACGCAGTATTTT,TRBJ2-3,TRBV25-1,few,TRBD1
CASSQERMDTQYF,TGCGCCAGCAGCCAAGAGAGGATGGATACGCAGTATTTT,TRBJ2-3,TRBV4-1,.,.
CASSTVSGARSFYGYTF,TGTGCCAGCAGTACCGTGAGTGGGGCCCGCTCGTTCTATGGCTACACCTTC,TRBJ1-2,TRBV28,.,.
CASSGGPKAGELFF,TGTGCCAGCAGTGGGGGCCCGAAGGCCGGGGAGCTGTTTTTT,TRBJ2-2,TRBV2,.,.
CASSPPSFGDTEAFF,TGTGCCAGCAGCCCGCCCTCCTTCGGGGACACTGAAGCTTTCTTT,TRBJ1-1,TRBV7-2,.,.
CATGTLEGQPQHF,TGTGCCACCGGGACACTTGAGGGTCAGCCCCAGCATTTT,TRBJ1-5,TRBV28,.,.
CASSLVADTQYF,TGTGCCAGTAGCTTAGTTGCAGATACGCAGTATTTT,TRBJ2-3,TRBV19,.,.
CASSLVASRGNEQFF,TGTGCCAGCAGCTTGGTCGCGTCGCGGGGTAATGAGCAGTTCTTC,TRBJ2-1,TRBV5-4,.,.
CASSIGLATDTQYF,TGTGCCAGCAGCATAGGACTAGCGACAGATACGCAGTATTTT,TRBJ2-3,TRBV5-6,.,TRBD2
CASSGQTGQPQHF,TGTGCCAGCAGCGGGCAAACGGGACAGCCCCAGCATTTT,TRBJ1-5,TRBV2,.,.
CASSFLTPGAAYEKLFF,TGTGCCAGCAGTTTCCTAACCCCAGGGGCAGCTTATGAAAAACTGTTTTTT,TRBJ1-4,TRBV28,.,.
CAISGSRGVLTEAFF,TGTGCCATCAGTGGTTCCAGGGGGGTGTTGACTGAAGCTTTCTTT,TRBJ1-1,TRBV10-3,.,TRBD1
CASSERTGPQHF,TGTGCCAGCAGTGAACGAACGGGGCCCCAGCATTTT,TRBJ1-5,TRBV2,once,.
CASSQGQGAGYTF,TGCGCCAGCAGCCAGGGACAGGGGGCGGGCTACACCTTC,TRBJ1-2,TRBV5-1,.,TRBD1
CASRSQGFGNQPQHF,TGTGCCAGCAGATCACAGGGTTTTGGCAATCAGCCCCAGCATTTT,TRBJ1-5,TRBV28,once,.
CASAPPGRGYEQYF,TGTGCCAGCGCCCCCCCCGGGAGGGGGTACGAGCAGTACTTC,TRBJ2-7,TRBV28,once,TRBD2
CASGLQSRGYTF,TGTGCCAGCGGACTCCAATCGCGGGGCTACACCTTC,TRBJ1-2,TRBV28,.,.
CASNLQGASTGELFF,TGTGCCAGTAACCTACAGGGGGCCAGTACCGGGGAGCTGTTTTTT,TRBJ2-2,TRBV2,.,TRBD1
CASSQDQGAQETQYF,TGTGCCAGCAGCCAAGATCAGGGGGCCCAAGAGACCCAGTACTTC,TRBJ2-5,TRBV14,.,TRBD1
CASSPSGGREQYF,TGTGCCAGCAGCCCCTCCGGGGGTCGCGAGCAGTACTTC,TRBJ2-7,TRBV7-9,.,.
CASSAGTGKSNQPQHF,TGTGCCAGCAGCGCGGGTACAGGGAAGAGCAATCAGCCCCAGCATTTT,TRBJ1-5,TRBV9,.,.
CASSLILAEAFF,TGTGCCAGCAGCTTAATATTGGCAGAAGCTTTCTTT,TRBJ1-1,TRBV11-2,once,.
CASSYGASGYNEQFF,TGTGCCAGCAGTTACGGGGCTAGCGGCTACAATGAGCAGTTCTTC,TRBJ2-1,TRBV6-6,.,TRBD2
CASSEYRQETQYF,TGTGCCAGCAGTGAATACAGACAAGAGACCCAGTACTTC,TRBJ2-5,TRBV6-1,.,.
CASSVGGSTQETQYF,TGTGCCAGCAGCGTAGGAGGCTCAACCCAAGAGACCCAGTACTTC,TRBJ2-5,TRBV9,once,.
CASSFGGRVETQYF,TGCGCCAGCAGCTTCGGCGGGAGGGTAGAGACCCAGTACTTC,TRBJ2-5,TRBV5-1,once,TRBD2
CASSESGTSGSGGTQYF,TGTGCCAGCAGCGAATCCGGGACTAGCGGCTCTGGGGGTACGCAGTATTTT,TRBJ2-3,TRBV9,.,TRBD2
CASSANVGDRIYEQYF,TGTGCCAGCAGCGCAAATGTGGGGGACAGGATTTACGAGCAGTACTTC,TRBJ2-7,TRBV9,.,TRBD1